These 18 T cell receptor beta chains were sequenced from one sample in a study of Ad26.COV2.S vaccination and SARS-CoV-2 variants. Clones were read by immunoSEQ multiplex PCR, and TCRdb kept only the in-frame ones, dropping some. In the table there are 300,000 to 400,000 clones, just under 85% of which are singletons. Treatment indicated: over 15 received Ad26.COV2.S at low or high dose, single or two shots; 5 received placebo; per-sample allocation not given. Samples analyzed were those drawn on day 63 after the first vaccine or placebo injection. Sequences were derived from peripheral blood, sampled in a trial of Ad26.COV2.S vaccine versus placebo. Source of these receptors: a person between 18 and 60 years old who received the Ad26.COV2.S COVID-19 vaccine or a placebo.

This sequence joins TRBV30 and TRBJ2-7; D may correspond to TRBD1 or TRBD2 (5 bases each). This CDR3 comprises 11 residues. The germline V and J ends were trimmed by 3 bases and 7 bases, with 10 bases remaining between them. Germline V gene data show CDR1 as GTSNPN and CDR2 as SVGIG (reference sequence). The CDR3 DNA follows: TGTGCCTGGAGGGGAGCAGGGGAGCAGTACTTC. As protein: CAWRGAGEQYF. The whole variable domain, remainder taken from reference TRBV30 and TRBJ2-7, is SQTIHQWPATLVQPVGSPLSLECTVEGTSNPNLYWYRQAAGRGLQLLFYSVGIGQISSEVPQNLSASRPQDRQFILSSKKLLLSDSGFYLCAWRGAGEQYFGPGTRLTVT.

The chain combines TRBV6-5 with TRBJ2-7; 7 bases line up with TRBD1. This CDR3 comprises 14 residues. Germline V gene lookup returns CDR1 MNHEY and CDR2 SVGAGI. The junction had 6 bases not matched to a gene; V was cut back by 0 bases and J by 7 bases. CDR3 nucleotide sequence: TGTGCCAGCAGTTACTCAGAGGGGGCGGGTGAGCAGTACTTC. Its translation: CASSYSEGAGEQYF.

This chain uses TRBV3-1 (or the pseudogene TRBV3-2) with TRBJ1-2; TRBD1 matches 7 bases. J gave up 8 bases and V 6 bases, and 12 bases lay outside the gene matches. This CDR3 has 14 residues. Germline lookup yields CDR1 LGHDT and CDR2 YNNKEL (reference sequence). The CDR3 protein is CASRPRQGSNGYTF. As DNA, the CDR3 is TGTGCCAGCAGACCTAGACAGGGTTCAAACGGCTACACCTTC.

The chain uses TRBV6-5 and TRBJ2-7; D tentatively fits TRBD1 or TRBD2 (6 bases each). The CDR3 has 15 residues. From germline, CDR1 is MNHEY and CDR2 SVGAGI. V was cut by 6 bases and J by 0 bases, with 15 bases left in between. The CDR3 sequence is CASSGGGFGSYEQYF. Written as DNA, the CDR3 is TGTGCCAGCAGCGGGGGCGGCTTTGGCTCCTACGAGCAGTACTTC.

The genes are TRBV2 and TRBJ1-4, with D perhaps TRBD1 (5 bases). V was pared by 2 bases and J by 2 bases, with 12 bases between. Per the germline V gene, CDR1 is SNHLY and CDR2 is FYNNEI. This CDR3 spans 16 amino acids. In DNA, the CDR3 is TGTGCCAGCAGTGAACAGGGTGGGAGGACTAATGAAAAACTGTTTTTT. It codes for CASSEQGGRTNEKLFF. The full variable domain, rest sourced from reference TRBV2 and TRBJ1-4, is EPEVTQTPSHQVTQMGQEVILRCVPISNHLYFYWYRQILGQKVEFLVSFYNNEISEKSEIFDDQFSVERPDGSNFTLKIRSTKLEDSAMYFCASSEQGGRTNEKLFFGSGTQLSVL.

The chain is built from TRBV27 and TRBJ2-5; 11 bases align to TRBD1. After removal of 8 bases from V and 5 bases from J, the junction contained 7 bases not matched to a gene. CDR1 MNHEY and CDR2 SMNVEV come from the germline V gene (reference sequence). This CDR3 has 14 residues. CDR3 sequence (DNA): TGTGCCAGCTCGCGGACAGGGGGCTGGGAGACCCAGTACTTC. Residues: CASSRTGGWETQYF.

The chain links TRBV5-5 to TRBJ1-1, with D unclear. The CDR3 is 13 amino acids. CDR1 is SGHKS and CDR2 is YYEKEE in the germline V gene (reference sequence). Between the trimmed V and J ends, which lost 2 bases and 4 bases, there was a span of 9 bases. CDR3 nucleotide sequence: TGTGCCAGCAGCTTACCCGGTGGCACTGAAGCTTTCTTT. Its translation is CASSLPGGTEAFF.

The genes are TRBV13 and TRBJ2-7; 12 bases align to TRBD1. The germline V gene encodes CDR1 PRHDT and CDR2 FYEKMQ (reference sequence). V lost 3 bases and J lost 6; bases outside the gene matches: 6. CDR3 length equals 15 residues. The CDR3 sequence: CASSLGGQGAVEQYF. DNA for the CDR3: TGTGCCAGCAGCTTGGGGGGACAGGGGGCGGTCGAGCAGTACTTC.

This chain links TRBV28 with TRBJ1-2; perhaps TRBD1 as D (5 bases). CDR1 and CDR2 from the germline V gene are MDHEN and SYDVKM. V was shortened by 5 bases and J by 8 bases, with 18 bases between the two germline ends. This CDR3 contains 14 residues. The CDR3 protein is CASSPRGRAGGYTF. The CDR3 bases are TGTGCCAGCAGTCCCCGGGGCAGGGCGGGGGGCTACACCTTC.

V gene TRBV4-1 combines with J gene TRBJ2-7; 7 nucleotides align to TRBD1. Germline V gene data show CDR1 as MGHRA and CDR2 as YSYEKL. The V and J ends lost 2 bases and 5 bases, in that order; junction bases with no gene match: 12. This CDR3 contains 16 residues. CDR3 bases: TGCGCCAGCAGCCAATTGGGGCCTGGGACAGCGAACGAGCAGTACTTC. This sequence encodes CASSQLGPGTANEQYF.

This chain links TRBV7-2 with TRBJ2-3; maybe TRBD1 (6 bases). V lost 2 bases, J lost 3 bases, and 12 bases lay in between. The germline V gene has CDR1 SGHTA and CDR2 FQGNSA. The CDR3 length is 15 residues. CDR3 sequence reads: CASSLSWQGTDTQYF. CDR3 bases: TGTGCCAGCAGCTTATCCTGGCAGGGGACAGATACGCAGTATTTT.

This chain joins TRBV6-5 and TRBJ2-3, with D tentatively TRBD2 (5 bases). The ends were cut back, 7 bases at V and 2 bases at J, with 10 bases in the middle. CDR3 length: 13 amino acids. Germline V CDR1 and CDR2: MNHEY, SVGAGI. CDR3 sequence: CASTEGFTDTQYF. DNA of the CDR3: TGTGCCAGCACCGAGGGATTCACAGATACGCAGTATTTT.

CDR3 sequence (DNA): TGTGCCAGCAGCCAAGTTACGGGGGGGCGAAATACGCAGTATTTT. Translation gives CASSQVTGGRNTQYF. The chain uses TRBV3-1 (or the pseudogene TRBV3-2) and TRBJ2-3, with TRBD2 matching 8 bases. Germline V gives CDR1 LGHDT, CDR2 YNNKEL (reference sequence). There are 15 residues in the CDR3. V trimming: 1 base; J trimming: 7 bases; junction bases outside the gene matches: 7.

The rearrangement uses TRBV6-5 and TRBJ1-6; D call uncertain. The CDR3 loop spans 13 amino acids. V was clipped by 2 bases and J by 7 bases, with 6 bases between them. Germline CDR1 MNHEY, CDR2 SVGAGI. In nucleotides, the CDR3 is TGTGCCAGCAGTTACAACGGCAATTCACCCCTCCACTTT. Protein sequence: CASSYNGNSPLHF.

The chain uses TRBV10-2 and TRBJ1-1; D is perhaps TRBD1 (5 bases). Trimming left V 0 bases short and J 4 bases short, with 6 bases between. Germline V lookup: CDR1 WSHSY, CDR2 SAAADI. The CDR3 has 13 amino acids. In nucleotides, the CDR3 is TGCGCCAGCAGTGAGTCGGGGGGCACTGAAGCTTTCTTT. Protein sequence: CASSESGGTEAFF.

The CDR3 reads CASSYSVQAAPYGYTF. The CDR3 DNA reads as TGTGCCAGCAGTTACTCTGTCCAGGCCGCCCCCTATGGCTACACCTTC. The chain combines TRBV6-5 with TRBJ1-2, with D uncertain. From germline, CDR1 is MNHEY and CDR2 SVGAGI. The CDR3 runs 16 residues. The V end was cut by 0 bases, the J end by 4 bases, with 15 bases between.

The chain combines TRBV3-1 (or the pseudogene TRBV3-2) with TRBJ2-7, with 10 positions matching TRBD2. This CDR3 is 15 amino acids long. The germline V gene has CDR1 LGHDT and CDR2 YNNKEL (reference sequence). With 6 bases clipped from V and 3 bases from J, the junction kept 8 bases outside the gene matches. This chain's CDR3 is CASSRTSGALYEQYF. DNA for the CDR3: TGTGCCAGCAGTCGAACTAGCGGGGCCCTCTACGAGCAGTACTTC.

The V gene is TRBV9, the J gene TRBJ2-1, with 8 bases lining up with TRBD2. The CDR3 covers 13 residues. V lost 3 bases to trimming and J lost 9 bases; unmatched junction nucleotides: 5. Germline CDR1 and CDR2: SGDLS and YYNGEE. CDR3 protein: CASSAGTSLEQFF. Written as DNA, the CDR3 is TGTGCCAGCAGCGCTGGGACTAGTCTTGAGCAGTTCTTC.